The 11 T cell receptor beta chains in this list originate from one sample, sequenced in a study of PD-1 blockade in classical Hodgkin lymphoma. Measured with immunoSEQ multiplex PCR; TCRdb has only the in-frame clones, and not every one. The repertoire holds over 70,000 clones, with 89% as singletons. With no exception, relapse followed autologous stem cell transplantation in all patients, and brentuximab vedotin exposure varied. The input for sequencing was peripheral blood mononuclear cells (PBMCs), taken at baseline. Source of these receptors: a human donor with classical Hodgkin lymphoma.

This chain connects TRBV2 to TRBJ1-1; 8 nucleotides line up with TRBD1. Germline CDR1 reads SNHLY; CDR2 reads FYNNEI. V was pared by 2 bases and J by 6 bases, with 23 bases of the junction left unmatched. This CDR3 has 20 residues. Here the CDR3 DNA reads TGTGCCAGCAGTGAACAAAGGACAGGGACAGGTACAGGGTACAGCCCTGAAGCTTTCTTT. This sequence encodes CASSEQRTGTGTGYSPEAFF.

V usage is TRBV5-1 and J usage is TRBJ2-1; 12 nucleotides line up with TRBD2. CDR3 size: 16 residues. The germline CDR1 and CDR2 sequences are SGHRS and YFSETQ. Trimming took 2 bases from V and 4 from J; bases not matched to a gene: 4. CDR3 loop: CASSFATSGGYNEQFF. The CDR3, as DNA: TGCGCCAGCAGCTTCGCTACTAGCGGGGGGTACAATGAGCAGTTCTTC.

A single count supports this clone. This chain links TRBV5-6 with TRBJ1-1; maybe TRBD1 (6 bases). The length of the CDR3 is 15 residues. Germline values: CDR1 SGHDT, CDR2 YYEEEE. Trimming stripped 1 base from V and 0 bases from J, with 10 bases between. CDR3 region: CASSLRGAMNTEAFF. The CDR3 coding sequence is TGTGCCAGCAGCTTGAGGGGGGCCATGAACACTGAAGCTTTCTTT.

J is TRBJ2-7 and V is TRBV30, with D perhaps TRBD1 (5 bases). Germline CDR1 is GTSNPN and CDR2 is SVGIG (reference sequence). CDR3 length: 12 residues. Between the trimmed V and J ends, which lost 0 bases and 6 bases, there was a span of 9 bases. The CDR3 spells CAWSVGDVEQYF. CDR3 DNA: TGTGCCTGGAGTGTAGGGGATGTCGAGCAGTACTTC.

V and J are TRBV27 and TRBJ1-2; 9 bases match TRBD1. V was pared by 7 bases and J by 7 bases, with 13 bases of the junction left unmatched. The CDR3 is made up of 15 amino acids. Germline assignment: CDR1 MNHEY and CDR2 SMNVEV (reference sequence). The DNA for the CDR3 is TGTGCCAGCAAACAAGGGGGAACAGGGGGCCTTGGCTACACCTTC. Its protein is CASKQGGTGGLGYTF.

The rearrangement joins TRBV7-9 to TRBJ1-3; no clear D. In germline, CDR1 is SEHNR, CDR2 FQNEAQ (reference sequence). This CDR3 is built from 15 residues. V lost 6 bases to trimming and J lost 0 bases, with 12 bases between them. The CDR3 nucleotides read TGTGCCAGCAGTCCAGACGCCCGCTCTGGAAACACCATATATTTT. Protein product: CASSPDARSGNTIYF. Complete variable domain (other parts from reference TRBV7-9 and TRBJ1-3): DTGVSQNPRHKITKRGQNVTFRCDPISEHNRLYWYRQTLGQGPEFLTYFQNEAQLEKSRLLSDRFSAERPKGSFSTLEIQRTEQGDSAMYLCASSPDARSGNTIYFGEGSWLTVV.

The genes are TRBV7-9 and TRBJ1-1; D unresolved. V gave up 1 base and J gave up 7 bases, with 4 bases separating them. The CDR3 length is 11 residues. Germline assignment: CDR1 SEHNR and CDR2 FQNEAQ (reference sequence). CDR3 coding DNA: TGTGCCAGCAGCTTAGGCTTTGAAGCTTTCTTT. Its translation is CASSLGFEAFF.

The chain couples TRBV2 to TRBJ2-1, with 10 bases identical to TRBD2. V shed 4 bases, J shed 6 bases, and the junction held 6 bases outside the gene matches. From germline, CDR1 is SNHLY and CDR2 FYNNEI. The CDR3 has 15 residues. This CDR3 reads CASSGPLAGGNEQFF. As DNA, the CDR3 is TGTGCCAGCAGTGGGCCCTTAGCGGGGGGCAATGAGCAGTTCTTC.

The chain recombines TRBV7-2 with TRBJ1-4, with D unresolved. Trimming took off 5 bases at V and 8 bases at J, with 15 bases between the two ends. CDR1 SGHTA and CDR2 FQGNSA come from the germline V gene. The CDR3 is made up of 14 amino acids. The CDR3 DNA is TGTGCCAGCAGCCCCCGCTCACCCCAGGAAAAACTGTTTTTT. It codes for CASSPRSPQEKLFF.

V gene TRBV6-5 combines with J gene TRBJ1-1; perhaps TRBD1 as D (5 bases). The CDR3 loop spans 15 amino acids. Germline assignment: CDR1 MNHEY and CDR2 SVGAGI. V dropped 6 bases and J dropped 5 bases, with 19 bases sitting between them. The CDR3 bases are TGTGCCAGCAGCCCCCTGTTGCGGGGGGGGACTGAAGCTTTCTTT. Amino acids: CASSPLLRGGTEAFF.

This chain uses TRBV6-1 with TRBJ1-1; D ambiguous. Trimming took off 4 bases at V and 8 bases at J, with 11 bases between the two ends. The germline V gene has CDR1 MNHNS and CDR2 SASEGT. The CDR3 sequence is 12 residues long. The CDR3 is CASSGIPPEAFF. The CDR3 nucleotides are TGTGCCAGCAGTGGGATTCCCCCCGAAGCTTTCTTT.